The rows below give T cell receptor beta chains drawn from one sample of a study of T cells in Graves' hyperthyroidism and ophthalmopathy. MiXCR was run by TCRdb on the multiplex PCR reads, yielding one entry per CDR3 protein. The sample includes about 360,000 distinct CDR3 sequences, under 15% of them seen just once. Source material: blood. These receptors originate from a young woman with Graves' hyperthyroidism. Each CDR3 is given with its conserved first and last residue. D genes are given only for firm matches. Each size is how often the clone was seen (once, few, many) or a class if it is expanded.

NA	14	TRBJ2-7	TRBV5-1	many	CASSPTSTSYEQYF	TGCGCCAGCAGCCCAACGTCCACCTCCTACGAGCAGTACTTC
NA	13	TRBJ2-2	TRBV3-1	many	CASSSTTSGELFF	TGTGCCAGCAGCTCCACTACGTCCGGGGAGCTGTTTTTT
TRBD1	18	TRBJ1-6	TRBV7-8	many	CASSLRRLSGGPYSPLHF	TGTGCCAGCAGCTTAAGGAGACTGTCAGGGGGGCCCTATTCACCCCTCCACTTT
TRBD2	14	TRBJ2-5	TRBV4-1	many	CASRQAGGGETQYF	TGCGCCAGCCGGCAGGCGGGAGGCGGAGAGACCCAGTACTTC
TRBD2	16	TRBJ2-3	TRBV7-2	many	CASSLGSGGRTDTQYF	TGTGCCAGCAGCTTAGGGTCGGGAGGGAGAACAGATACGCAGTATTTT
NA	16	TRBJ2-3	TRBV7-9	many	CASSPRAGGSTDTQYF	TGTGCCAGCAGCCCTAGGGCGGGCGGCTCCACAGATACGCAGTATTTT
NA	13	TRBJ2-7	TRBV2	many	CASLMGTFYEQYF	TGTGCCAGCCTTATGGGGACTTTCTACGAGCAGTACTTC
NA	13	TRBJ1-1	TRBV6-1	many	CASSGQGVTEAFF	TGTGCCAGCAGTGGGCAGGGCGTCACTGAAGCTTTCTTT
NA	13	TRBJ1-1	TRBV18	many	CASSDLQDTEAFF	TGTGCCAGCTCCGATCTCCAGGACACTGAAGCTTTCTTT
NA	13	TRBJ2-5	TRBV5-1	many	CASSPRVLETQYF	TGCGCCAGCAGCCCCAGGGTTCTAGAGACCCAGTACTTC